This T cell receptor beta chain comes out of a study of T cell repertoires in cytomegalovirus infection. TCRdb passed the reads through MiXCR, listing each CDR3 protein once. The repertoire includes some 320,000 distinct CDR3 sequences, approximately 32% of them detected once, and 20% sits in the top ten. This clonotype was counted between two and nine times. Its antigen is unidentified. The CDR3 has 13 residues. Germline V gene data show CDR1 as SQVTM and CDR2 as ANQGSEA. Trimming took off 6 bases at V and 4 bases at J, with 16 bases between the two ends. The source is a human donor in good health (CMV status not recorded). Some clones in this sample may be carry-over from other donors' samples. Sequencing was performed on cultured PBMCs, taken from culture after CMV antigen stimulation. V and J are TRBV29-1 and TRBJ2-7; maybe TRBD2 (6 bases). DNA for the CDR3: TGCAGCGTCGGGACTCTCCCTGGGTACGAGCAGTACTTC. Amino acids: CSVGTLPGYEQYF.